This section outlines one T cell receptor beta chain sequence together with its context. The antigen it binds to is not known. Base qualities are missing; no much larger clone stands one base away. The time point label, read with the paper, signifies: baseline before first vaccination. Vaccinee samples came from UK trials COV001 and COV002, including a single-blind randomized controlled phase 2/3 trial of AZD1222 (ChAdOx1 nCoV-19) in healthy adults. For TCRbeta chain sequencing, PBMC samples were collected from trial participants at day 0 and at day 28 after the second dose. The CDR3 regions of human TCRbeta chains were analyzed by immunosequencing. From the authors' description of their analysis: TCRs in the repertoires were matched against a reference library of SARS-CoV-2-specific TCRs that had been generated with the MIRA antigen-specificity platform. Breadth was defined as the fraction of unique TCRs that were SARS-CoV-2-associated, and depth was defined as the fraction of total T cells that were SARS-CoV-2-associated. Using the MIRA data, every spike-specific TCR was mapped to the spike region that the TCR reacted to and assigned to either a CD4 or a CD8 class. Log10-transformed breadth and depth values were compared by one-way ANOVA with Sidak's multiple comparisons tests. The table was pulled from immuneACCESS by TCRdb, which kept in-frame rearrangements only. Such tables lose some clones; where checked, under half of the loss comes from unresolved V genes, and the rest has no known cause. V and J calls and clone size follow that table, whereas D and trimming were derived from the DNA. Recorded for this sample are roughly 60,000 clones; over 85% of them occurred a single time. The top ten clonotypes cover roughly 5% of the sample.

The CDR3, from cysteine to phenylalanine, totals 15 residues. Just CDR3 DNA is preserved here, 45 bases in frame from base 1. The germline V gene sets CDR1 to ENHRY and CDR2 to SYGVKD. V and J lose 3 bases and 6 bases, and a span of 18 bases separates them. This entry belongs to a study of T cell responses to AZD1222 COVID-19 vaccine (dated by TCRdb to 2020 to 2022). Concerning the study at large: AZD1222 recipients with second doses at about 4 weeks or about 12 weeks were pooled, because spike-specific TCR depth and breadth did not differ between schedules. Enrollment into the trials was organized by age into subgroups of 18-55, 56-69 and 70-plus years, and those subgroups contained roughly 150, 30 and 60 TCR-sequenced participants, respectively. A total of around 240 trial participants underwent TCR sequencing, of whom about 210 had received two doses of AZD1222 and 26 had received two doses of the MenACWY control vaccine. Beyond this particular receptor, the publication reports: Because no day 14 peak-response samples were available, the repertoires could be characterized only after the peak T cell response. The 56-69-year group was small, and its depth increase did not reach significance, likely because of low power. The whole spike protein was spanned by vaccine-associated CD4 TCRs, and dominant responses were seen in regions 160-218 and 743-854. Conclusions about previously exposed vaccinees were limited because only a handful of AZD1222 recipients were SARS-CoV-2 seropositive at baseline. After two AZD1222 doses, spike-specific TCR breadth and depth were significantly higher than at day 0 and than in MenACWY recipients. Participants were mostly white British and included more females than males, and it was suggested by the authors that clonal diversity may have been underestimated. Nearly half of unique spike-specific TCRs reportedly recognized epitopes outside regions mutated in the B.1.351 and B.1.1.7 variants.

Sequencing used peripheral blood, obtained on day 0 of AZD1222 vaccination. The chain couples TRBV10-3 to TRBJ2-7, and TRBD2 may be the D gene, going by 7 matching bases. The sequence was obtained from an adult in good health. The CDR3 region: CAISEREGGGSEQYF. The nucleotides read TGTGCCATCAGTGAAAGGGAGGGAGGGGGATCCGAGCAGTACTTC.